This paragraph reports one T cell receptor beta chain. Time point denoted: baseline pretreatment blood. Treatment given: 15 Gy SBRT to primary tumor, nephrectomy 4 weeks later. After SBRT, blood was collected at 2 and 4 weeks, plus baseline. The data were obtained in a study of radiation and T cells in renal cell carcinoma. Assay: immunoSEQ multiplex PCR; the TCRdb copy retains only in-frame clones and omits some. The sample yields 50,000 to 75,000 clones, 78% seen once. Sequenced material: blood, taken from a patient whose treatment included radiotherapy and nephrectomy. The clonotype comes from a man aged 55 to 69 with renal cell carcinoma.

CDR3 bases: TGCGCCAGCAGCCACTTACCGGGACAGGGTCGAGAGACCCAGTACTTC. Its translation is CASSHLPGQGRETQYF. The chain carries TRBV4-3 and TRBJ2-5; 9 bases are shared with TRBD1. V was pared by 3 bases and J by 4 bases, with 9 bases of the junction left unmatched. This CDR3 contains 16 residues. Looked up from germline, CDR1 is LGHNA and CDR2 is YSLEER.